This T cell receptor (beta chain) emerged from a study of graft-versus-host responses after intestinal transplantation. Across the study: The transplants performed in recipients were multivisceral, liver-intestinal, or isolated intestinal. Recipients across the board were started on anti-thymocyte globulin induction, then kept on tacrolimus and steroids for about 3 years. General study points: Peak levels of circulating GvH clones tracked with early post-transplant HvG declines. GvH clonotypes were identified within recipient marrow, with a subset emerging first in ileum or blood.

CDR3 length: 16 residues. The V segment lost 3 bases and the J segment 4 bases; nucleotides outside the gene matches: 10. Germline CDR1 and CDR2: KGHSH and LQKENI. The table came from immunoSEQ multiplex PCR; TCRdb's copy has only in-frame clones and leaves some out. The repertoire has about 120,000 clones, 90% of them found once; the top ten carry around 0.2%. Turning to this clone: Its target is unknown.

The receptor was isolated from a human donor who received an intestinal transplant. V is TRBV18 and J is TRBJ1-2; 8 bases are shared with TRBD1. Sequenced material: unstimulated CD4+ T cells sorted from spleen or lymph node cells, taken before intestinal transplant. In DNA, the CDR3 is TGTGCCAGCTCACCGCGGACAGGGTCCGGGCCCTATGGCTACACCTTC. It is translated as CASSPRTGSGPYGYTF.